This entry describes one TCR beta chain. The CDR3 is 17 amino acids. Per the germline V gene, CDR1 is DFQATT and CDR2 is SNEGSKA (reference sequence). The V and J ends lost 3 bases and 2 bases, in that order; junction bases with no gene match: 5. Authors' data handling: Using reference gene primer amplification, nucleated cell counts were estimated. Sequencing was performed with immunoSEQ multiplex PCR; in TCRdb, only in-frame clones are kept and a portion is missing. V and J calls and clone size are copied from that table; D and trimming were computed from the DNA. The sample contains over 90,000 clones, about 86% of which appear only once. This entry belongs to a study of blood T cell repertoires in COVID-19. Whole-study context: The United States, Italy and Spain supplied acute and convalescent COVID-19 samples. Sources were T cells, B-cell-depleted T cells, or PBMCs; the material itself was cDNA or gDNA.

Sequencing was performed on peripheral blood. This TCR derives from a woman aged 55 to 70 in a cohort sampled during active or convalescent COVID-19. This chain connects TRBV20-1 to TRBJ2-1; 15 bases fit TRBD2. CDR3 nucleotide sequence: TGCAGTGCTAGTCCGTGGACTAGCGGGGGGGCCTACAATGAGCAGTTCTTC. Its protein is CSASPWTSGGAYNEQFF.